Below, one T cell receptor beta chain is given with its context. Its antigen is not known. The sample belongs to a study of shared clonotypes between healthy human individuals. Study observations and caveats: It was the non-shared clonotypes that had lower generation probabilities than clonotypes shared by all four donors.

Generated by immunoSEQ multiplex PCR, the TCRdb table keeps only in-frame clones and is missing some. Of about 79,000 clones detected, about 61% appear once; the ten largest clones hold about half. Source material: memory CD8+ T cells sorted from blood. Subset in this sample: CD45RO+ cells pooled with CCR7-negative TemRA cells. This receptor was obtained from a man between 25 and 39 years old in good health.

CDR3 protein: CASSLERDSNEQFF. In DNA form, the CDR3 reads TGCGCCAGCAGCTTAGAACGGGACTCCAATGAGCAGTTCTTC. This rearrangement joins TRBV5-1 to TRBJ2-1, with a weak D call TRBD2 (6 bases). The V end was cut by 2 bases, the J end by 6 bases, with 12 bases between. Germline CDR1 is SGHRS and CDR2 is YFSETQ. The CDR3 extends over 14 amino acids.